This T cell receptor beta chain was sequenced during a study of blood T cell repertoires in COVID-19. Study information: PBMCs, B-cell-depleted T cells, or T cells were the source of the cDNA or gDNA that made up the material.

Authors' data handling: It was from reference gene primer amplification that nucleated cell counts were estimated. Measured with immunoSEQ multiplex PCR; TCRdb has only the in-frame clones, and not every one. V and J calls and clone size are as listed in that table; D and trimming were resolved from the DNA. The table lists 100,000 to 150,000 clones, approximately 85% of them singletons. CDR3 length: 17 residues. With 5 bases removed from V and 0 bases from J, the gap between germline ends came to 14 bases. CDR1 is MDHEN and CDR2 is SYDVKM in the germline V gene. The rearrangement joins TRBV28 to TRBJ2-6; D gene uncertain. The sequence was obtained from a young man with COVID-19, enrolled during active disease. Sequences were obtained from peripheral blood. The CDR3 DNA follows: TGTGCCAGCAGTCCTGCCCTTGGTAGCTCTGGGGCCAACGTCCTGACTTTC. Protein product: CASSPALGSSGANVLTF.